The rows below give T cell receptor beta chains drawn from one sample of a study of shared clonotypes between healthy human individuals. Assay used: immunoSEQ multiplex PCR; TCRdb lists only in-frame clones, some missing. The table has about 820,000 clones, 80% to 95% seen once. The sequencing input was naive CD8+ T cells sorted from blood. Every receptor here comes from a young man in good health. CDR3s include the opening cysteine and the closing phenylalanine or tryptophan. The order of the fields is J gene, D gene, clone size, V gene, CDR3 DNA, CDR3 protein. A D gene is named only where the DNA matches it firmly. Rows give clone size only sometimes, using once, few, many, or a class for an expanded clone.

j_call: TRBJ2-7; d_call: TRBD2; clone_size: .; v_call: TRBV7-6; cdr3_nt: TGTGCCAGCAGTGAAACTAGCGGCTACGAGCAGTACTTC; cdr3_aa: CASSETSGYEQYF
j_call: TRBJ2-7; d_call: TRBD1; clone_size: .; v_call: TRBV5-1; cdr3_nt: TGCGCCAGCAGCCGGGACAGCCTGTACGAGCAGTACTTC; cdr3_aa: CASSRDSLYEQYF
j_call: TRBJ1-2; d_call: TRBD1; clone_size: once; v_call: TRBV11-3; cdr3_nt: TGTGCCAGCGGCATCCTACCACGGGACAGCCAAAGCTCTAACTATGGCTACACCTTC; cdr3_aa: CASGILPRDSQSSNYGYTF
j_call: TRBJ2-7; d_call: .; clone_size: once; v_call: TRBV28; cdr3_nt: TGTGCCAGCAGTTTTTGGCAGTTGGGTTCGGGGGAGCAGTACTTC; cdr3_aa: CASSFWQLGSGEQYF
j_call: TRBJ2-1; d_call: TRBD2; clone_size: .; v_call: TRBV5-1; cdr3_nt: TGCGCCAGCAGTCAACCGACTAGCGGGAGCAATGAGCAGTTCTTC; cdr3_aa: CASSQPTSGSNEQFF
j_call: TRBJ2-3; d_call: .; clone_size: .; v_call: TRBV6-5; cdr3_nt: TGTGCCAGCAGTTATTCCTCTAGCACAGATACGCAGTATTTT; cdr3_aa: CASSYSSSTDTQYF
j_call: TRBJ2-1; d_call: .; clone_size: .; v_call: TRBV7-9; cdr3_nt: TGTGCCAGCAGCTCGGACCCATACAATGAGCAGTTCTTC; cdr3_aa: CASSSDPYNEQFF
j_call: TRBJ2-3; d_call: .; clone_size: once; v_call: TRBV4-1; cdr3_nt: TGCGCCAGCAGCCAAGCGGCTAGCGGCACAGATACGCAGTATTTT; cdr3_aa: CASSQAASGTDTQYF
j_call: TRBJ2-7; d_call: .; clone_size: .; v_call: TRBV15; cdr3_nt: TGTGCCACCAGCAGTTCGGGGACGTACTCAGGTCTCGACGAGCAGTACTTC; cdr3_aa: CATSSSGTYSGLDEQYF
j_call: TRBJ2-1; d_call: .; clone_size: .; v_call: TRBV5-8; cdr3_nt: TGTGCCAGACGACGGCTGAGCTCCTACAATGAGCAGTTCTTC; cdr3_aa: CARRRLSSYNEQFF
j_call: TRBJ1-1; d_call: .; clone_size: .; v_call: TRBV4-3; cdr3_nt: TGCGCCAGCAGCCTAGACAGGTCGGGGATGAACACTGAAGCTTTCTTT; cdr3_aa: CASSLDRSGMNTEAFF
j_call: TRBJ2-7; d_call: .; clone_size: .; v_call: TRBV6-5; cdr3_nt: TGTGCCAGCAGTTACACGGGGGCCACCTACGAGCAGTACTTC; cdr3_aa: CASSYTGATYEQYF
j_call: TRBJ1-2; d_call: TRBD1; clone_size: .; v_call: TRBV11-2; cdr3_nt: TGTGCCAGCAGCTTGGACATGAGGGAGGGGGCGGTTGGCTACACCTTC; cdr3_aa: CASSLDMREGAVGYTF
j_call: TRBJ1-1; d_call: .; clone_size: .; v_call: TRBV6-1; cdr3_nt: TGTGCCAGCAGCGCCGTATGGAACACTGAAGCTTTCTTT; cdr3_aa: CASSAVWNTEAFF
j_call: TRBJ2-1; d_call: TRBD2; clone_size: .; v_call: TRBV7-3; cdr3_nt: TGTGCCAGCAGCTCTAGCGGGAGAGAGCCTGAGCAGTTCTTC; cdr3_aa: CASSSSGREPEQFF
j_call: TRBJ1-4; d_call: .; clone_size: .; v_call: TRBV6-5; cdr3_nt: TGTGCCAGCAGTTACTCGGGCGCAACTAATGAAAAACTGTTTTTT; cdr3_aa: CASSYSGATNEKLFF
j_call: TRBJ2-7; d_call: TRBD2; clone_size: once; v_call: TRBV19; cdr3_nt: TGTGCCAGTAGTACACTAGCGGGAGGGCCGGAGGAGCAGTACTTC; cdr3_aa: CASSTLAGGPEEQYF
j_call: TRBJ2-2; d_call: .; clone_size: .; v_call: TRBV5-1; cdr3_nt: TGCGCCAGCAGCTTGGAAGGGGGGACCGGGGAGCTGTTTTTT; cdr3_aa: CASSLEGGTGELFF
j_call: TRBJ2-1; d_call: TRBD2; clone_size: .; v_call: TRBV6-1; cdr3_nt: TGTGCCAGCAGTGAGGGTTGGGGGGGACTAGAAAACTCCTACAATGAGCAGTTCTTC; cdr3_aa: CASSEGWGGLENSYNEQFF
j_call: TRBJ2-7; d_call: .; clone_size: .; v_call: TRBV15; cdr3_nt: TGTGCCACCAGCAGAGATATCGGCACCTCCTACGAGCAGTACTTC; cdr3_aa: CATSRDIGTSYEQYF
j_call: TRBJ2-1; d_call: TRBD1; clone_size: .; v_call: TRBV11-3; cdr3_nt: TGTGCCAGCAGCTATTTAGGGGGCTATGAGCAGTTCTTC; cdr3_aa: CASSYLGGYEQFF
j_call: TRBJ2-7; d_call: .; clone_size: .; v_call: TRBV11-2; cdr3_nt: TGTGCCAGCAGCTTAGGTGTAACCTACGAGCAGTACTTC; cdr3_aa: CASSLGVTYEQYF
j_call: TRBJ2-7; d_call: TRBD2; clone_size: .; v_call: TRBV4-1; cdr3_nt: TGCGCCAGCAGCCAAGGCACTAGCGAAGACTCCTACGAGCAGTACTTC; cdr3_aa: CASSQGTSEDSYEQYF
j_call: TRBJ2-7; d_call: TRBD1; clone_size: .; v_call: TRBV18; cdr3_nt: TGTGCCAGCTCACCCCGGGACAGCCGGTCGTACGAGCAGTACTTC; cdr3_aa: CASSPRDSRSYEQYF
j_call: TRBJ2-7; d_call: .; clone_size: .; v_call: TRBV27; cdr3_nt: TGTGCCAGCAGTTTTATGGGGGACACGCTGGAGCAGTACTTC; cdr3_aa: CASSFMGDTLEQYF
j_call: TRBJ2-3; d_call: TRBD2; clone_size: .; v_call: TRBV9; cdr3_nt: TGTGCCAGCAGCCCTCCTGGGACTAGCGTCCGCACAGATACGCAGTATTTT; cdr3_aa: CASSPPGTSVRTDTQYF
j_call: TRBJ1-2; d_call: .; clone_size: few; v_call: TRBV19; cdr3_nt: TGTGCCAGTACCCCATCCCAGGGGTCTTATGGCTACACCTTC; cdr3_aa: CASTPSQGSYGYTF
j_call: TRBJ1-1; d_call: .; clone_size: .; v_call: TRBV5-1; cdr3_nt: TGCGCCAGCAGCTTGTTCGGACGGATGAACACTGAAGCTTTCTTT; cdr3_aa: CASSLFGRMNTEAFF
j_call: TRBJ2-7; d_call: .; clone_size: once; v_call: TRBV5-1; cdr3_nt: TGCGCCAGCAGCTACCAGGGGTACGAGCAGTACTTC; cdr3_aa: CASSYQGYEQYF
j_call: TRBJ2-1; d_call: .; clone_size: once; v_call: TRBV5-6; cdr3_nt: TGTGCCAGCACCCCTGGAGCGTCCTACAATGAGCAGTTCTTC; cdr3_aa: CASTPGASYNEQFF
j_call: TRBJ2-7; d_call: .; clone_size: .; v_call: TRBV5-4; cdr3_nt: TGTGCCAGCAGCTTGGCCTTTAGCGGCCTCTCCTACGAGCAGTACTTC; cdr3_aa: CASSLAFSGLSYEQYF
j_call: TRBJ2-3; d_call: TRBD2; clone_size: .; v_call: TRBV6-6; cdr3_nt: TGTGCCAGCAGTTGGACTAGGTCGGATACGCAGTATTTT; cdr3_aa: CASSWTRSDTQYF
j_call: TRBJ1-2; d_call: TRBD1; clone_size: .; v_call: TRBV6-1; cdr3_nt: TGTGCCAGCAGTGGCGGGACAGTGACGGCCTTGCAATATGGCTACACCTTC; cdr3_aa: CASSGGTVTALQYGYTF
j_call: TRBJ2-7; d_call: .; clone_size: .; v_call: TRBV6-5; cdr3_nt: TGTGCCAGCAGTTACTCGGAAGAGATCTACGAGCAGTACTTC; cdr3_aa: CASSYSEEIYEQYF
j_call: TRBJ1-1; d_call: .; clone_size: once; v_call: TRBV5-1; cdr3_nt: TGCGCCAGCAGCTTGGATGTCAGACCGAACACTGAAGCTTTCTTT; cdr3_aa: CASSLDVRPNTEAFF
j_call: TRBJ2-7; d_call: TRBD1; clone_size: .; v_call: TRBV25-1; cdr3_nt: TGTGCCAGCAGTGGGGGACAGAGATCCTACGAGCAGTACTTC; cdr3_aa: CASSGGQRSYEQYF
j_call: TRBJ2-6; d_call: .; clone_size: once; v_call: TRBV27; cdr3_nt: TGTGCCAGCAGTTCCCTCTCAGGGGATGGGGCCAACGTCCTGACTTTC; cdr3_aa: CASSSLSGDGANVLTF
j_call: TRBJ2-7; d_call: TRBD1; clone_size: .; v_call: TRBV10-3; cdr3_nt: TGTGCCATCAGGGGGGACAGGGGGCTTTCCTACGAGCAGTACTTC; cdr3_aa: CAIRGDRGLSYEQYF
j_call: TRBJ2-1; d_call: TRBD1; clone_size: .; v_call: TRBV6-5; cdr3_nt: TGTGCCAGCAGTTACACAGGGGATGAGCAGTTCTTC; cdr3_aa: CASSYTGDEQFF
j_call: TRBJ2-4; d_call: .; clone_size: .; v_call: TRBV10-3; cdr3_nt: TGTGCCATCAGTGATAAGGGAGCCAAAAACATTCAGTACTTC; cdr3_aa: CAISDKGAKNIQYF
j_call: TRBJ2-5; d_call: .; clone_size: .; v_call: TRBV30; cdr3_nt: TGTGCCTGGAGTGCGGGCCTCCACCTCCGAGAGACCCAGTACTTC; cdr3_aa: CAWSAGLHLRETQYF
j_call: TRBJ1-1; d_call: .; clone_size: .; v_call: TRBV5-4; cdr3_nt: TGTGCCAGCAGCTTGCAGGAGAACACTGAAGCTTTCTTT; cdr3_aa: CASSLQENTEAFF
j_call: TRBJ2-5; d_call: TRBD1; clone_size: .; v_call: TRBV9; cdr3_nt: TGTGCCAGCAGCGACACAGGGGAAGAGACCCAGTACTTC; cdr3_aa: CASSDTGEETQYF